This T cell receptor beta chain was documented in a study of T cells after yellow fever vaccination. The study's findings and limits: Although most clonotypes did not, a small share appeared in both CD4 and CD8 compartments. Once the booster was given, most primary-vaccination clones reappeared, at about 95% for CD4 and more than 85% for CD8.

UMIs and a universal primer site were added when TCR cDNA was made by 5'RACE template switching. MiXCR, applied by TCRdb to the 5' RACE reads, yields one record per CDR3 protein. The sample holds some 200,000 distinct CDR3 sequences; approximately 3.3% are singletons and the top ten take 3.2%. About this clonotype itself: What it binds is unknown. This sequence may be a read error, since a much larger clone differs from it by one base.

The sequence came from a man aged 18-30 years who received the YFV17D yellow fever vaccine. The starting material was CD4+ T cells sorted from PBMCs, obtained 10 days after the yellow fever booster vaccination.

The CDR3 protein is CASCFGQAEDTQYF. CDR3 in DNA: TGCGCCAGCTGCTTTGGACAGGCTGAAGATACGCAGTATTTT. The rearrangement uses TRBV5-1 and TRBJ2-3; 7 nucleotides align to TRBD1. Germline CDR1 and CDR2: SGHRS and YFSETQ. The CDR3 runs 14 residues.